This note documents a single T cell receptor (beta chain) sequence. The target antigen is unknown. A quantitative 5'-RACE method, one with molecular barcodes, was used to make TCR beta libraries. One entry per CDR3 protein results from TCRdb running MiXCR on the 5' RACE reads. The table shows some 400,000 distinct CDR3 sequences, with about 20% occurring only once. This sample was taken from a study of CD8 T cells in ankylosing spondylitis. Study-wide results and caveats: Within ankylosing spondylitis blood, a TCR beta motif made up of seven or eight highly homologous variants appeared to be characteristic. Several of the motif variants were reported before in synovial fluid and blood from reactive arthritis. Clones tied to disease were said to be significantly enriched in matched ankylosing spondylitis synovial fluid.

This sequence originates from a male donor with ankylosing spondylitis. The sequenced sample consisted of blood, either unsorted or a sorted T cell fraction (not recorded which).

CDR3 protein: CASAGLAGVWEQFF. In nucleotides, the CDR3 is TGTGCCAGCGCCGGGCTAGCGGGAGTTTGGGAGCAGTTCTTC. The chain joins TRBV3-1 to TRBJ2-1; 10 bases map to TRBD2. CDR3 length equals 14 residues. V lost 8 bases, J lost 10 bases, and 11 bases stayed unmatched. Germline assignment: CDR1 LGHDT and CDR2 YNNKEL (reference sequence).